A single sample is the source of the 30 T cell receptor beta chains below, sequenced in a study of blood T cell repertoires in COVID-19. Data came from immunoSEQ multiplex PCR; TCRdb stores just in-frame clones and leaves some out. The repertoire holds approximately 34,000 clones, with 87% as singletons. The sequenced material came from peripheral blood. Receptors were obtained from a man in his fifties or sixties with active COVID-19.

CDR3 loop: CASSELQLAGRETQYF. For the CDR3, the DNA is TGTGCCAGCAGCGAACTTCAACTAGCGGGGCGGGAGACCCAGTACTTC. The chain carries TRBV9 and TRBJ2-5; 10 bases line up with TRBD2. Unmatched junction bases numbered 10, after V lost 3 bases and J lost 5 bases. The CDR3 spans 16 residues. Germline V CDR1 and CDR2: SGDLS, YYNGEE.

V gene TRBV5-4 combines with J gene TRBJ1-1; maybe TRBD1 (6 bases). V lost 4 bases and J lost 0, with 13 bases in between. Looked up from germline, CDR1 is SGHNT and CDR2 is YYREEE (reference sequence). CDR3 length: 15 amino acids. CDR3 loop: CASSTGGALNTEAFF. As DNA, the CDR3 is TGTGCCAGCAGCACGGGGGGGGCTTTGAACACTGAAGCTTTCTTT.

V is TRBV24-1 and J is TRBJ2-1; unclear D gene. V gave up 4 bases and J gave up 7 bases, with 7 bases separating them. The germline V gene has CDR1 KGHDR and CDR2 SFDVKD. CDR3 size: 12 residues. The CDR3, as DNA: TGTGCCACCAGTGACCCGCGGAATGAGCAGTTCTTC. Encoded protein: CATSDPRNEQFF.

This chain connects TRBV6-2 or TRBV6-3 to TRBJ1-2; 9 nucleotides match TRBD1. The ends lost 3 bases at V and 2 bases at J; junction bases unmatched: 4. Germline CDR1 reads MNHEY; CDR2 reads SVGEGT. The CDR3 has 15 amino acids. The CDR3 is CASSYPGQGNYGYTF. DNA for the CDR3: TGTGCCAGCAGTTATCCGGGACAGGGCAACTATGGCTACACCTTC.

Here the CDR3 reads CSGQGAGYGYTF. CDR3 bases: TGCAGCGGGCAGGGGGCGGGCTATGGCTACACCTTC. This chain links TRBV29-1 with TRBJ1-2; 8 bases are shared with TRBD1. The CDR3 is made up of 12 amino acids. Germline CDR1 reads SQVTM; CDR2 reads ANQGSEA. With 7 bases clipped from V and 4 bases from J, the junction kept 5 bases outside the gene matches.

This clone was seen only a few times. The chain has TRBV27 and TRBJ2-7, with 10 bases matching TRBD2. V gave up 6 bases and J gave up 6 bases; unmatched junction bases: 14. CDR1 and CDR2 from the germline V gene are MNHEY and SMNVEV (reference sequence). There are 16 residues in the CDR3. The CDR3 sequence: CASRSLGLAGVGEQYF. The CDR3 DNA reads as TGTGCCAGCAGGAGTTTAGGCCTAGCGGGAGTAGGCGAGCAGTACTTC.

The genes are TRBV4-2 and TRBJ1-1; 10 bases match TRBD1. Unmatched junction bases numbered 3, after V lost 4 bases and J lost 1 base. The CDR3 runs 15 residues. Germline V CDR1 and CDR2: LGHNA, YNFKEQ. Here the CDR3 reads CASSPRDRGNTEAFF. The CDR3 nucleotides are TGTGCCAGCAGCCCCCGGGACAGGGGGAACACTGAAGCTTTCTTT.

The table lists this clone with a few counts. The V gene is TRBV27, the J gene TRBJ2-7; 9 bases agree with TRBD2. Looked up from germline, CDR1 is MNHEY and CDR2 is SMNVEV (reference sequence). Trimming cost V 3 bases and J 5 bases; bases outside gene matches: 5. The CDR3 loop spans 14 amino acids. CDR3 coding DNA: TGTGCCAGCAGTTTGTCTAGCGGGATAGACGAGCAGTACTTC. This gives the protein CASSLSSGIDEQYF.

This chain joins TRBV30 and TRBJ2-1; TRBD1 agrees at 7 bases. The V gene end was trimmed by 0 bases and the J gene end by 3 bases; junction bases not matched to a gene: 2. Germline CDR1 reads GTSNPN; CDR2 reads SVGIG (reference sequence). The CDR3 has 14 amino acids. The CDR3 sequence: CAWSVGTVYNEQFF. CDR3 nucleotides: TGTGCCTGGAGTGTTGGGACAGTCTACAATGAGCAGTTCTTC.

This chain joins TRBV29-1 and TRBJ1-2; the D gene is possibly TRBD1 (5 bases). The germline V gene has CDR1 SQVTM and CDR2 ANQGSEA. The CDR3 runs to 9 residues. V was pared by 0 bases and J by 12 bases, with 5 bases between. The CDR3 nucleotides read TGCAGCGTTGAAGAAGGGGACACCTTC. Its translation: CSVEEGDTF. Filled out from reference TRBV29-1 and TRBJ1-2, the complete variable domain reads SAVISQKPSRDICQRGTSLTIQCQVDSQVTMMFWYRQQPGQSLTLIATANQGSEATYESGFVIDKFPISRPNLTFSTLTVSNMSPEDSSIYLCSVEEGDTFGSGTRLTVV.

This clone was seen once. V and J are TRBV19 and TRBJ2-1; the D gene is possibly TRBD2 (5 bases). In germline, CDR1 is LNHDA, CDR2 SQIVND (reference sequence). CDR3 length equals 13 residues. Trimming pared 9 bases from V and 7 bases from J, leaving 16 bases between. The DNA for the CDR3 is TGTGCCAGCGAACGGCGGACGGGGAATGAGCAGTTCTTC. It specifies CASERRTGNEQFF.

The CDR3: CASSPGLVGELFF. The CDR3 nucleotides read TGCGCCAGCAGCCCAGGACTAGTCGGGGAGCTGTTTTTT. The chain carries TRBV4-1 and TRBJ2-2; 7 nucleotides line up with TRBD2. Germline loops: CDR1 MGHRA, CDR2 YSYEKL. V dropped 4 bases and J dropped 7; count of bases not matched to a gene: 3. There are 13 residues in the CDR3.

This clone has a single count. The chain is built from TRBV24-1 and TRBJ1-5; 8 bases fit TRBD1. The CDR3 sequence is 17 residues long. With 1 base clipped from V and 1 base from J, the junction kept 5 bases outside the gene matches. The germline CDR1 and CDR2 sequences are KGHDR and SFDVKD. Written as DNA, the CDR3 is TGTGCCACCAGTGATTTTGGGGACAGGATGAGCAATCAGCCCCAGCATTTT. Translating gives CATSDFGDRMSNQPQHF.

The chain joins TRBV29-1 to TRBJ1-1; 8 nucleotides align to TRBD1. The CDR3 is made up of 13 amino acids. Trimming at V came to 3 bases and at J to 9 bases, leaving 9 bases not matched to a gene. Germline V gene lookup returns CDR1 SQVTM and CDR2 ANQGSEA. CDR3 in DNA: TGCAGCGTTGAGAGTCAGGGGGCAGGCCAAGCTTTCTTT. Translation: CSVESQGAGQAFF.

This clone has a single count. The rearrangement uses TRBV30 and TRBJ1-3; the D gene is possibly TRBD1 (6 bases). CDR3 length equals 15 residues. The V gene lost 3 bases and the J gene lost 0 bases, with 12 bases spanning the gap. The germline gives CDR1 GTSNPN, CDR2 SVGIG (reference sequence). In nucleotides, the CDR3 is TGTGCCTGGAGCCCAGGGGACCTCTCTGGAAACACCATATATTTT. Translating it yields CAWSPGDLSGNTIYF.

This chain connects TRBV19 to TRBJ1-1; TRBD1 might be the D (6 bases). The CDR3 has 15 amino acids. V was trimmed by 6 bases and J by 1 base, leaving 15 bases between them. Germline CDR1 LNHDA, CDR2 SQIVND (reference sequence). Here the CDR3 reads CASRLQGNGNTEAFF. Written as DNA, the CDR3 is TGTGCCAGTAGACTACAGGGCAATGGGAACACTGAAGCTTTCTTT.

This clone was seen once. V and J are TRBV19 and TRBJ1-3; 11 bases map to TRBD1. The V segment lost 5 bases and the J segment 8 bases; nucleotides outside the gene matches: 11. CDR1 LNHDA and CDR2 SQIVND come from the germline V gene (reference sequence). This CDR3 region has 16 residues. For the CDR3, the DNA is TGTGCCAGTAGTGATCCTTACGGGACAGGGGGAGACACCATATATTTT. It codes for CASSDPYGTGGDTIYF.

With regard to this clone: This specimen includes other DNA sequences encoding the same CDR3. The chain joins TRBV5-4 to TRBJ2-1, with 7 bases fitting TRBD2. Germline V gene data show CDR1 as SGHNT and CDR2 as YYREEE (reference sequence). The V gene end was trimmed by 3 bases and the J gene end by 3 bases; junction bases not matched to a gene: 3. The CDR3 spans 14 residues. The CDR3 sequence is CASSSGGGYNEQFF. The CDR3 DNA is TGTGCCAGCAGCTCGGGGGGAGGCTACAATGAGCAGTTCTTC. The variable domain in full, with the rest retrieved from reference TRBV5-4 and TRBJ2-1, is ETGVTQSPTHLIKTRGQQVTLRCSSQSGHNTVSWYQQALGQGPQFIFQYYREEENGRGNFPPRFSGLQFPNYSSELNVNALELDDSALYLCASSSGGGYNEQFFGPGTRLTVL.

This clone was observed a single time. The rearrangement uses TRBV7-6 and TRBJ2-1, with a tentative D call TRBD1 (6 bases). V was cut by 0 bases and J by 0 bases, with 6 bases left in between. This CDR3 contains 15 residues. The germline CDR1 and CDR2 sequences are SGHVS and FNYEAQ. CDR3: CASSLAGASYNEQFF. CDR3 sequence (DNA): TGTGCCAGCAGCTTAGCGGGGGCCTCCTACAATGAGCAGTTCTTC.

The chain has TRBV6-1 and TRBJ1-2, with D tentatively TRBD1 (5 bases). Germline loops: CDR1 MNHNS, CDR2 SASEGT. The CDR3 length is 13 residues. V was trimmed by 2 bases and J by 6 bases, leaving 10 bases between them. The CDR3 region has the DNA TGTGCCAGCAGTGAACAGGGAAGGAATGGCTACACCTTC. Protein product: CASSEQGRNGYTF.

The chain links TRBV12-3 or TRBV12-4 to TRBJ2-2, with D unclear. The CDR3 is 12 amino acids. The V end lost 4 bases, the J end lost 6 bases, and 6 bases lay between the germline ends. The CDR3 DNA is TGTGCCAGCAGTTACTCCCCCGGGGAGCTGTTTTTT. Its protein product is CASSYSPGELFF.

The CDR3 sequence: CASSRTGDSPLHF. CDR3 in DNA: TGTGCCAGCAGCCGGACAGGGGATTCACCCCTCCACTTT. V usage is TRBV12-3 or TRBV12-4 and J usage is TRBJ1-6; TRBD1 matches 9 bases. V shed 6 bases and J 8 bases; nucleotides not matched to a gene: 2. The CDR3 is 13 residues long.

CDR3 region: CASSGQSYNEQFF. CDR3 in DNA: TGTGCCAGTAGCGGACAGAGCTACAATGAGCAGTTCTTC. J is TRBJ2-1 and V is TRBV19; perhaps TRBD1 as D (6 bases). V dropped 6 bases and J dropped 3 bases, with 9 bases sitting between them. In germline, CDR1 is LNHDA, CDR2 SQIVND (reference sequence). The CDR3 has 13 residues.

The chain is built from TRBV6-5 and TRBJ1-2, with TRBD1 matching over 7 bases. CDR1 and CDR2 (germline): MNHEY, SVGAGI. V shed 5 bases, J shed 2 bases, and the junction held 2 bases outside the gene matches. This CDR3 contains 13 residues. DNA of the CDR3: TGTGCCAGCAGTCCAGGGGGGAACTATGGCTACACCTTC. This translates into CASSPGGNYGYTF.

This chain connects TRBV2 to TRBJ1-2, with no clear D. CDR1 is SNHLY, CDR2 FYNNEI, per germline. V was clipped by 1 base and J by 4 bases, with 13 bases between them. The CDR3 covers 15 residues. CDR3 in amino acids: CASSEGEHRSYGYTF. The CDR3 DNA is TGTGCCAGCAGTGAAGGTGAACATCGAAGCTATGGCTACACCTTC.

This clone was counted a single time. The V gene is TRBV4-2, the J gene TRBJ1-4; 12 nucleotides match TRBD1. V lost 0 bases and J lost 10; bases outside the gene matches: 6. The CDR3 is 16 amino acids. The germline gives CDR1 LGHNA, CDR2 YNFKEQ. CDR3 coding DNA: TGTGCCAGCAGCCAAGATCTGGGACAGGGGGCTGGAAAACTGTTTTTT. Protein product: CASSQDLGQGAGKLFF.

The gene calls are TRBV2 and TRBJ1-2; 7 bases agree with TRBD1. The CDR3 loop spans 14 amino acids. Losses at the gene ends were 7 bases for V and 2 bases for J; bases not matched to a gene: 7. Per germline, CDR1 SNHLY and CDR2 FYNNEI. The CDR3 sequence: CASKGGGGNYGYTF. CDR3 DNA sequence: TGTGCCAGCAAGGGAGGAGGGGGCAACTATGGCTACACCTTC.

J is TRBJ2-7 and V is TRBV5-1; 8 bases line up with TRBD2. The CDR3 spans 14 residues. Germline lookup yields CDR1 SGHRS and CDR2 YFSETQ. V lost 3 bases to trimming and J lost 4 bases; unmatched junction nucleotides: 6. The CDR3 DNA sequence: TGCGCCAGCAGCTCGAGCGGGGGCCTTTACGAGCAGTACTTC. Its translation: CASSSSGGLYEQYF.

J is TRBJ2-5 and V is TRBV29-1; 9 bases map to TRBD1. Trimming at V came to 7 bases and at J to 3 bases, leaving 6 bases not matched to a gene. Per germline, CDR1 SQVTM and CDR2 ANQGSEA. CDR3 length equals 13 residues. In DNA, the CDR3 is TGCAGCGCTGGGGACAGGGTTAAAGAGACCCAGTACTTC. Translated, it gives CSAGDRVKETQYF.

The chain recombines TRBV2 with TRBJ1-1; no clear D. This CDR3 spans 13 amino acids. In germline, CDR1 is SNHLY, CDR2 FYNNEI. V lost 9 bases and J lost 7, with 18 bases in between. CDR3 amino acids: CASTTEEVGEAFF. The CDR3 DNA follows: TGTGCCAGTACAACAGAGGAGGTCGGTGAAGCTTTCTTT.